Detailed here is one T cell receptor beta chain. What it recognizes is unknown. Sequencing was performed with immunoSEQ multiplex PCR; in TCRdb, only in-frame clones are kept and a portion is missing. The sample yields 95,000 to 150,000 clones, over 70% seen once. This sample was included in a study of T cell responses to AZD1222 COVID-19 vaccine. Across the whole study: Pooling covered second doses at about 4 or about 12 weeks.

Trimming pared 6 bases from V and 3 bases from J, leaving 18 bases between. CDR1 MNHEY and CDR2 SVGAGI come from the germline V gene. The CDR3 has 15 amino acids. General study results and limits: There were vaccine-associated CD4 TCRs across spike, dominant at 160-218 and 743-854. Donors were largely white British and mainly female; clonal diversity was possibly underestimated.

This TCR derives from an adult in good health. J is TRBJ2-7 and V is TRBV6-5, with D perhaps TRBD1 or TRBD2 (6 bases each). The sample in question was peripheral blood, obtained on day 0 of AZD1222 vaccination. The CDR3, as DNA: TGTGCCAGCAGATGGGTGAGGGGGGCCTTCTACGAGCAGTACTTC. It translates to CASRWVRGAFYEQYF.